These 8 T cell receptor beta chains were all obtained from the same sample, sequenced in a study of response to subunit inactivated influenza vaccine. TCRdb called the RT-PCR reads again in MiXCR, with one record for every CDR3 protein. The sample lists hundreds of thousands of distinct CDR3 sequences; roughly 9.8% were seen once. Sequencing was performed on PBMCs from blood, taken roughly 46 days after vaccination. All receptors come from a man aged 45 to 65 who received an inactivated influenza vaccine.

This clonotype was counted ten times or more. The chain is built from TRBV15 and TRBJ1-5; the D gene is possibly TRBD1 (5 bases). CDR3 length: 14 residues. Germline CDR1 LNHNV, CDR2 YYDKDF (reference sequence). V lost 0 bases, J lost 7 bases, and 10 bases lay in between. CDR3 in DNA: TGTGCCACCAGCAGAGATGCGGGGGACCAGCCCCAGCATTTT. It specifies CATSRDAGDQPQHF.

The CDR3 region has the DNA TGTGCCAGCAGTCCCAGGACAGGTGGCCCTAACACTGAAGCTTTCTTT. It yields the protein CASSPRTGGPNTEAFF. The chain joins TRBV27 to TRBJ1-1; 7 bases agree with TRBD1. The CDR3 is 16 amino acids. The germline V gene encodes CDR1 MNHEY and CDR2 SMNVEV (reference sequence). V was pared by 5 bases and J by 2 bases, with 11 bases of the junction left unmatched.

V usage is TRBV12-3 or TRBV12-4 and J usage is TRBJ2-3; D is ambiguous. The V end was cut by 7 bases, the J end by 0 bases, with 14 bases between. The CDR3 runs 15 residues. The CDR3 here is CASTERPSSTDTQYF. The CDR3 DNA reads TGTGCCAGCACCGAGAGGCCGTCTAGCACAGATACGCAGTATTTT.

The chain combines TRBV20-1 with TRBJ2-3, with 12 bases matching TRBD2. CDR3 length: 15 residues. V was pared by 3 bases and J by 5 bases, with 6 bases of the junction left unmatched. Germline values: CDR1 DFQATT, CDR2 SNEGSKA (reference sequence). The DNA for the CDR3 is TGCAGTGCTAGCCCCCTAGCGGGGGGGGGAGATACGCAGTATTTT. As protein: CSASPLAGGGDTQYF.

This clonotype was counted between two and nine times. V is TRBV5-1 and J is TRBJ2-3; D remains unclear. CDR3 length equals 14 residues. Germline CDR1 is SGHRS and CDR2 is YFSETQ. The ends were cut back, 5 bases at V and 2 bases at J, with 12 bases in the middle. The CDR3 sequence: CASSRDGNTDTQYF. The CDR3 bases are TGCGCCAGCAGTCGCGACGGCAACACAGATACGCAGTATTTT.

This clonotype was observed at least ten times. The rearrangement joins TRBV28 to TRBJ2-1; no clear D. From germline, CDR1 is MDHEN and CDR2 SYDVKM. V was clipped by 2 bases and J by 8 bases, with 7 bases between them. The CDR3 totals 12 residues. The CDR3 spells CASSLMVYEQFF. CDR3 nucleotides: TGTGCCAGCAGTTTAATGGTGTATGAGCAGTTCTTC. Full variable domain (outside the CDR3, taken from reference TRBV28 and TRBJ2-1): DVKVTQSSRYLVKRTGEKVFLECVQDMDHENMFWYRQDPGLGLRLIYFSYDVKMKEKGDIPEGYSVSREKKERFSLILESASTNQTSMYLCASSLMVYEQFFGPGTRLTVL.

In this sample, this clonotype turned up many times. J is TRBJ2-1 and V is TRBV7-2; 9 bases are shared with TRBD2. CDR3 size: 16 residues. V lost 2 bases to trimming and J lost 1 base; unmatched junction nucleotides: 3. From germline, CDR1 is SGHTA and CDR2 FQGNSA. Here the CDR3 DNA reads TGTGCCAGCAGCTTACAGCGGGGGGTTTCCTACAATGAGCAGTTCTTC. Translation gives CASSLQRGVSYNEQFF.

This clonotype was observed at least ten times. The chain links TRBV20-1 to TRBJ2-5; D tentatively fits TRBD1 or TRBD2 (5 bases each). Trimming shortened V by 3 bases and J by 3 bases, and 14 bases separated the two germline ends. The CDR3 length is 14 residues. Germline CDR1 is DFQATT and CDR2 is SNEGSKA (reference sequence). In nucleotides, the CDR3 is TGCAGTGCTAGGCGGGCAGGGATTAAAGAGACCCAGTACTTC. Its protein product is CSARRAGIKETQYF.